Following are 27 T cell receptor beta chains from one sample sequenced in a study of CXCR3-negative and CXCR3-positive naive CD8 T cells (dated 2019 in TCRdb). The investigation overall reported the following: Compared with CXCR3-negative naive cells, CXCR3-positive naive cells had TRB CDR3s with higher hydrophobicity (lower Kidera factor 4), lower energy, and higher strength and volume indices.

For these receptors, no antigen is known. The instrument given in TCRdb is NextSeq 550. The Human TCR Profiling Kit (MiLaboratory) was used to prepare UMI-labeled 5' RACE TRB cDNA libraries. With the reads reprocessed by TCRdb, a single entry stands for each CDR3 protein sequence and no DNA is reported. The table of this sample itemizes about 84,000 distinct CDR3 sequences. In total, the top ten clones hold 0.55% to 0.8% of the sample. What was sequenced was naive CXCR3+ CD8+ T cells from blood. The meaning of the sample's cell subset or site label: CD45RO-CCR7+CD27+CD95- naive CD8+ T cells expressing CXCR3 (TNR3+). Every receptor here comes from a human donor in good health. Some clones in this sample may be carry-over from other donors' samples.

The genes are TRBV7-8 and TRBJ2-3; TCRdb picks TRBD2, but there is no DNA to check that call. The CDR3 extends over 17 amino acids. Germline V gene data show CDR1 as SGHVS and CDR2 as FQNEAQ. This CDR3 is CASSSRLAGVNTDTQYF.

The chain has TRBV12-3 or TRBV12-4 and TRBJ2-7; with no DNA, the TCRdb D assignment of TRBD1 cannot be verified. CDR3 length: 14 amino acids. The CDR3 spells CASSFYRSSYEQYF.

The chain employs TRBV2 and TRBJ2-7. Germline CDR1 and CDR2: SNHLY and FYNNEI. The length of the CDR3 is 15 residues. The chain's CDR3 is CASSETDADSYEQYF. The variable domain in full, with the rest retrieved from reference TRBV2 and TRBJ2-7, is EPEVTQTPSHQVTQMGQEVILRCVPISNHLYFYWYRQILGQKVEFLVSFYNNEISEKSEIFDDQFSVERPDGSNFTLKIRSTKLEDSAMYFCASSETDADSYEQYFGPGTRLTVT.

The rearrangement uses TRBV30 and TRBJ2-1; the TCRdb D gene call, TRBD2, has no DNA to confirm it. The CDR3 contains 13 residues. Germline CDR1 GTSNPN, CDR2 SVGIG (reference sequence). CDR3 amino acids: CASASGPRDEQFF.

This CDR3 reads CSAVGRLAPDTQYF. The genes are TRBV20-1 and TRBJ2-3; TCRdb's D call of TRBD2 is untestable without DNA. Germline CDR1 is DFQATT and CDR2 is SNEGSKA (reference sequence). The CDR3 is 14 residues long.

Here the CDR3 reads CSAGQGGHEQYF. The V gene is TRBV29-1, the J gene TRBJ2-7; TCRdb reports TRBD1, a call that lacks DNA to check it against. Germline CDR1 and CDR2: SQVTM and ANQGSEA. This CDR3 has 12 residues.

The chain combines TRBV6-2 or TRBV6-3 with TRBJ2-2. This CDR3 comprises 15 residues. CDR1 and CDR2 (germline): MNHEY, SVGEGT. The CDR3 sequence is CASSLPTLNTGELFF.

V is TRBV28 and J is TRBJ2-1; TCRdb's D call, TRBD2, is unchecked because there is no DNA. Germline V CDR1 and CDR2: MDHEN, SYDVKM. This CDR3 spans 13 amino acids. This chain's CDR3 is CASSFEGYNEQFF. Variable domain in full (rest from reference TRBV28 and TRBJ2-1): DVKVTQSSRYLVKRTGEKVFLECVQDMDHENMFWYRQDPGLGLRLIYFSYDVKMKEKGDIPEGYSVSREKKERFSLILESASTNQTSMYLCASSFEGYNEQFFGPGTRLTVL.

This chain joins TRBV29-1 and TRBJ2-7; TCRdb's assignment of TRBD1 cannot be checked, as there is no DNA. This CDR3 comprises 12 residues. Per germline, CDR1 SQVTM and CDR2 ANQGSEA. The CDR3 here is CSVGGQRHEQYF.

This chain connects TRBV5-6 to TRBJ2-1. The CDR3 has 17 amino acids. CDR1 is SGHDT, CDR2 YYEEEE, per germline. The chain's CDR3 is CASSLASNMIIYNEQFF.

The chain combines TRBV21-1 with TRBJ2-2. TRBV21-1 is a pseudogene segment. The CDR3 covers 18 residues. CDR3: CASSKGVVGNPNTGELFF.

This chain links TRBV4-1 with TRBJ2-3; the D gene TCRdb calls, TRBD1, cannot be checked with no DNA. Germline values: CDR1 MGHRA, CDR2 YSYEKL. The CDR3 consists of 17 residues. This CDR3 reads CASSQPRQGTGTDTQYF.

The rearrangement joins TRBV28 to TRBJ1-2; TCRdb returns TRBD1, unconfirmable since there is no DNA. The CDR3 runs 14 residues. The germline CDR1 and CDR2 sequences are MDHEN and SYDVKM. CDR3 sequence reads: CASSSPGQGGGHTF.

V gene TRBV20-1 combines with J gene TRBJ2-5. CDR1 is DFQATT and CDR2 is SNEGSKA in the germline V gene (reference sequence). The CDR3 has 14 amino acids. CDR3 sequence reads: CSAQATARTETQYF.

The CDR3 is CASSLLREVAEAFF. This chain joins TRBV12-3 or TRBV12-4 and TRBJ1-1. The CDR3 runs 14 residues.

The rearrangement links TRBV12-3 or TRBV12-4 to TRBJ1-2. The CDR3 runs 14 residues. CDR3 sequence reads: CASSYTADHYGYTF.

The chain couples TRBV25-1 to TRBJ1-1. The CDR3 has 14 amino acids. Looked up from germline, CDR1 is MGHDK and CDR2 is SYGVNS. CDR3 sequence: CASSEFGMNTEAFF.

The chain links TRBV27 to TRBJ2-2; the D gene TCRdb calls, TRBD1, cannot be checked with no DNA. CDR1 MNHEY and CDR2 SMNVEV come from the germline V gene (reference sequence). This CDR3 is built from 16 residues. The chain's CDR3 is CASGELTGGLGGELFF.

This sequence joins TRBV6-5 and TRBJ2-7; without DNA, the TCRdb call of TRBD1 cannot be checked. This CDR3 is built from 14 residues. Germline CDR1 and CDR2: MNHEY and SVGAGI. CDR3 sequence reads: CAASDRDRTYEQYF.

J is TRBJ2-1 and V is TRBV20-1; TCRdb's D gene call, TRBD2, goes unchecked for lack of DNA. There are 16 residues in the CDR3. Germline lookup yields CDR1 DFQATT and CDR2 SNEGSKA (reference sequence). CDR3 in amino acids: CSARDELAATYNEQFF.

CDR3 protein: CASSVAGGGEQFF. The chain is built from TRBV11-3 and TRBJ2-1; TCRdb calls TRBD2, which cannot be checked without DNA. Germline V gene sequence: CDR1 SGHNT, CDR2 YENEEA. The CDR3 consists of 13 residues.

This sequence joins TRBV3-1 and TRBJ1-1. This CDR3 has 16 residues. Germline loops: CDR1 LGHDT, CDR2 YNNKEL (reference sequence). The CDR3 spells CASSAHPGPDYSDAFF.

The chain couples TRBV6-6 to TRBJ1-5. The CDR3 sequence is 16 residues long. Germline V gives CDR1 MNHNY, CDR2 SVGAGI (reference sequence). The CDR3 protein is CASSHSGGDSGQPQHF.

V usage is TRBV27 and J usage is TRBJ2-1; there is no DNA to check the TCRdb D call of TRBD2. The germline V gene encodes CDR1 MNHEY and CDR2 SMNVEV (reference sequence). The CDR3 extends over 14 amino acids. This chain's CDR3 is CASRTSGSLNEQFF.

This chain joins TRBV4-3 and TRBJ2-3; lacking DNA, the TRBD2 call made by TCRdb goes unchecked. Per the germline V gene, CDR1 is LGHNA and CDR2 is YSLEER. The CDR3 is 15 residues long. The CDR3 here is CASSPLGTSGDTQYF.

The gene calls are TRBV28 and TRBJ1-1; TCRdb proposes TRBD1, but this gene call is untestable without DNA. Germline V CDR1 and CDR2: MDHEN, SYDVKM. This CDR3 is built from 12 residues. The CDR3: CASSNPGEWAFF.

V gene TRBV21-1 combines with J gene TRBJ1-5; TCRdb's D gene call, TRBD1, goes unchecked for lack of DNA. TRBV21-1 is designated a pseudogene. This CDR3 has 15 amino acids. CDR3 residues: CASIPRTGDVRPHHF.